This TCR beta chain comes out of a study of cytomegalovirus exposure and HLA in healthy donors. Study-wide results and limits: Cytomegalovirus association was listed for 164 TCR beta chains. Later analysis demonstrated an association between a missense DCLRE1C variant and TCR beta V- and J-gene trimming. TCR beta sequences reportedly predicted most subjects' HLA-A and HLA-B alleles accurately.

V lost 3 bases and J 2 bases, leaving 19 bases between the germline ends. This CDR3 contains 17 residues. CDR1 is LNHDA, CDR2 SQIVND, per germline (reference sequence). About this clone: No antigen is known for it.

The PCR contained 60 Vbeta and 13 Jbeta primers. Profiling relied on immunoSEQ multiplex PCR, and the TCRdb table lists in-frame clones only, not all of them. This table has under 70,000 clones, about 70% appearing once. This TCR derives from a woman aged 25 to 39 in good health and CMV-seronegative. The sequencing sample was made of PBMCs. The J gene is TRBJ2-5, the V gene TRBV19; weak D call: TRBD1 (6 bases). The CDR3 DNA is TGTGCCAGTAGTATTGTGACCGAAGGGGGAGATCAAGAGACCCAGTACTTC. Amino acid sequence: CASSIVTEGGDQETQYF.